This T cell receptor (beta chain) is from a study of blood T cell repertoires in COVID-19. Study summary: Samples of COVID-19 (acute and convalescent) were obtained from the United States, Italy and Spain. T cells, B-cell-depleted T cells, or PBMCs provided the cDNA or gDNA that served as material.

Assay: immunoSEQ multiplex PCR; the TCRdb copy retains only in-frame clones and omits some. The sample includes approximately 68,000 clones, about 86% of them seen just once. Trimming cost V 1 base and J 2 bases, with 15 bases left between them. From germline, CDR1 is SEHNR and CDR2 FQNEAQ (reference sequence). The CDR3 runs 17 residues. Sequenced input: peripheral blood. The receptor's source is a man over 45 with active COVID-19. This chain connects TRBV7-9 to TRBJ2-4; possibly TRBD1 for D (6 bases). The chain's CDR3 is CASSLVGQGHPKNIQYF. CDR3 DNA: TGTGCCAGCAGCTTAGTGGGCCAGGGGCATCCCAAAAACATTCAGTACTTC.